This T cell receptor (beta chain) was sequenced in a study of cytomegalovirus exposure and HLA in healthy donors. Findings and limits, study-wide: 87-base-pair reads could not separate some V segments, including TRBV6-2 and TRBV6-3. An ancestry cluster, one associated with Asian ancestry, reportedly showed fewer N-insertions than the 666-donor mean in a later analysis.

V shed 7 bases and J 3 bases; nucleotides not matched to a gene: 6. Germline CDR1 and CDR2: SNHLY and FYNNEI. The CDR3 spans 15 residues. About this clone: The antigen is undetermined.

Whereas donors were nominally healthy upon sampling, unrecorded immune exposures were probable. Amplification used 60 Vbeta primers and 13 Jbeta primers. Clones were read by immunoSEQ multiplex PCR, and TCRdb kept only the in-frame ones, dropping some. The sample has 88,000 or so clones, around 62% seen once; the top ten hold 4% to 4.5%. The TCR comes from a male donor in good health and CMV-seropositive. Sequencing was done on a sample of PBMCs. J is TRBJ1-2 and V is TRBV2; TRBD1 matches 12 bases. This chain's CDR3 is CASNPRDRGHYGYTF. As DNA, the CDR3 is TGTGCCAGCAACCCCCGGGACAGGGGGCACTATGGCTACACCTTC.